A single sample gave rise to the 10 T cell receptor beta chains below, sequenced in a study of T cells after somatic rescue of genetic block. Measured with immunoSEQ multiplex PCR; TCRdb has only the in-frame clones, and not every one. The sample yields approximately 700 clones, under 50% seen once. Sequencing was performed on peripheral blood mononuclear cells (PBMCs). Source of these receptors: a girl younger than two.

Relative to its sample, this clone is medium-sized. The DNA of the CDR3 is TGTGCCACCAGCAGAGATAGGGGGAAGCGGGACGACGAGCAGTACTTC. It translates to CATSRDRGKRDDEQYF. The rearrangement links TRBV15 to TRBJ2-7; weak D call: TRBD2 (7 bases). V lost 0 bases, J lost 5 bases, and 17 bases lay in between. Looked up from germline, CDR1 is LNHNV and CDR2 is YYDKDF (reference sequence). The CDR3 totals 16 residues.

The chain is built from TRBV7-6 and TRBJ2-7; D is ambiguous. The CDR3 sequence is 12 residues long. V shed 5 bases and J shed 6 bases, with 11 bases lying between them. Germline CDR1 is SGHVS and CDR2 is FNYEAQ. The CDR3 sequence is CASSQVRTEQYF. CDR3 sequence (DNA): TGTGCCAGCAGCCAAGTACGCACCGAGCAGTACTTC.

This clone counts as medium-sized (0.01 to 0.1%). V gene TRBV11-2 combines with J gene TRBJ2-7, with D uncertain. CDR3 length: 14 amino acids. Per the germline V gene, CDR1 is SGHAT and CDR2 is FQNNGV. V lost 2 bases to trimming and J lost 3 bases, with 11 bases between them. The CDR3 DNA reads TGTGCCAGCAGCTTACGGCGTGGGGTCTACGAGCAGTACTTC. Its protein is CASSLRRGVYEQYF.

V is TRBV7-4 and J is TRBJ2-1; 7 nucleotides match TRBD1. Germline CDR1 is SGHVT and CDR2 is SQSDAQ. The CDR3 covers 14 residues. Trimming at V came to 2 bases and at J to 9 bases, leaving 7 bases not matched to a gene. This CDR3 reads CASSLLVGGREQFF. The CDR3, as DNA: TGTGCCAGCAGCTTATTGGTAGGGGGCCGTGAGCAGTTCTTC. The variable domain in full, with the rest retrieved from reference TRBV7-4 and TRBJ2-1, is GAGVSQSPRYKVAKRGRDVALRCDSISGHVTLYWYRQTLGQGSEVLTYSQSDAQRDKSGRPSGRFSAERPERSVSTLKIQRTEQGDSAVYLCASSLLVGGREQFFGPGTRLTVL.

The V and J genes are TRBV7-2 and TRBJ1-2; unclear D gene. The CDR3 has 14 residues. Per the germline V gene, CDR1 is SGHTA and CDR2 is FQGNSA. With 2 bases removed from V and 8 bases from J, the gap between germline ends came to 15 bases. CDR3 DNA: TGTGCCAGCAGCTTAAACGGAGGGATGACAGGCTACACCTTC. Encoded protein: CASSLNGGMTGYTF.

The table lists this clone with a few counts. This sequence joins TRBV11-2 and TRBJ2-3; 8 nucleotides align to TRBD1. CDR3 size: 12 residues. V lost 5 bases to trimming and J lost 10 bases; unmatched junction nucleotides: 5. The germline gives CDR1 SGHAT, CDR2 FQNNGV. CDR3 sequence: CASSLRQGSQYF. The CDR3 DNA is TGTGCCAGCAGCCTCCGACAGGGGTCGCAGTATTTT.

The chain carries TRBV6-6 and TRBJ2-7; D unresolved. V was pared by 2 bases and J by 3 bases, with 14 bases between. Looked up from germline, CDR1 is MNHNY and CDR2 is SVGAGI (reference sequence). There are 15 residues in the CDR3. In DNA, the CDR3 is TGTGCCAGCAGTTACGGGCGATTTCGAGACTACGAGCAGTACTTC. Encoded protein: CASSYGRFRDYEQYF.

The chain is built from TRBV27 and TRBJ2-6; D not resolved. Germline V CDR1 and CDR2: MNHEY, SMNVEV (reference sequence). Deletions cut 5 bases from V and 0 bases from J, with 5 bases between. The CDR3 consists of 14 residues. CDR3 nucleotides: TGTGCCAGCAGTCCCCTCTCTGGGGCCAACGTCCTGACTTTC. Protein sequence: CASSPLSGANVLTF.

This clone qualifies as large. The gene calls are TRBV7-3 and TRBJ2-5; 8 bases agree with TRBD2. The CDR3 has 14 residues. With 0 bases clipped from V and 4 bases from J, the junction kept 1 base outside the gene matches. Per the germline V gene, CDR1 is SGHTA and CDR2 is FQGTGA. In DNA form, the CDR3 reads TGTGCCAGCAGCTTAACTAGCGGGATAGAGACCCAGTACTTC. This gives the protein CASSLTSGIETQYF.

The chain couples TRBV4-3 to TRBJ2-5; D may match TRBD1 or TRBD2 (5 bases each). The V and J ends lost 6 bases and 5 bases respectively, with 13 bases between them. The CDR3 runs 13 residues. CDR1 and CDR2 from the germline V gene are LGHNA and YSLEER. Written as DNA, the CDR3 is TGCGCCAGCAGTCCGGGGCCAGGGGAGACCCAGTACTTC. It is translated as CASSPGPGETQYF.